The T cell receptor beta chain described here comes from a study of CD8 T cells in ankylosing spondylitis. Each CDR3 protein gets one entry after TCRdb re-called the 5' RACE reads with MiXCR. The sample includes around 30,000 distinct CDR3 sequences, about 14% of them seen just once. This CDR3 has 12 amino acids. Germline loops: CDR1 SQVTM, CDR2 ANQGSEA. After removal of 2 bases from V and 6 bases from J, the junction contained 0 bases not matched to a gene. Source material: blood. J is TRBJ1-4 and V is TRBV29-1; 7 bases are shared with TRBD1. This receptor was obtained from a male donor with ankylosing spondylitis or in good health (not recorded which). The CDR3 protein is CSVEQGDEKLFF. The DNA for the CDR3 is TGCAGCGTTGAACAGGGGGATGAAAAACTGTTTTTT.